The 24 T cell receptor beta chains below all came from one sample that was sequenced in a study of OX40 agonist ivuxolimab in advanced cancers. Generated by immunoSEQ multiplex PCR, the TCRdb table keeps only in-frame clones and is missing some. Altogether about 46,000 clones are present, 88% being singletons, with the ten largest covering approximately 53%. Sequencing used CD4+ or CD8+ T cells sorted from blood, obtained in a trial of the OX40 agonist ivuxolimab. Receptor source: an adult with an advanced solid tumor such as melanoma, head and neck, liver or kidney cancer.

The V and J genes are TRBV7-2 and TRBJ2-6; the D is unclear. The V end lost 1 base, the J end lost 2 bases, and 9 bases lay between the germline ends. CDR3 length: 16 amino acids. Germline V CDR1 and CDR2: SGHTA, FQGNSA. This CDR3 reads CASSLVFGTGANVLTF. In DNA form, the CDR3 reads TGTGCCAGCAGCTTAGTTTTTGGGACTGGGGCCAACGTCCTGACTTTC.

This chain connects TRBV29-1 to TRBJ1-1, with D tentatively TRBD1 (5 bases). The CDR3 totals 14 residues. From germline, CDR1 is SQVTM and CDR2 ANQGSEA. V was shortened by 3 bases and J by 5 bases, with 16 bases between the two germline ends. CDR3 amino acids: CSVEIGAGGTEAFF. CDR3 DNA: TGCAGCGTTGAGATCGGGGCAGGCGGTACTGAAGCTTTCTTT.

V and J are TRBV4-3 and TRBJ2-7; D is undetermined. Germline V CDR1 and CDR2: LGHNA, YSLEER. The CDR3 runs 13 residues. V lost 1 base and J lost 3, with 7 bases in between. CDR3 sequence (DNA): TGCGCCAGCAGCCAAGCGGCTAACTACGAGCAGTACTTC. This sequence encodes CASSQAANYEQYF.

This clone showed up just a few times. The CDR3 is CASSELGYTDTQYF. The CDR3, as DNA: TGTGCCAGCAGTGAACTGGGATACACAGATACGCAGTATTTT. The chain has TRBV6-1 and TRBJ2-3; D remains ambiguous. Per germline, CDR1 MNHNS and CDR2 SASEGT. Trimming removed 2 bases at V and 2 bases at J, with 8 bases between. The CDR3 runs 14 residues.

The chain couples TRBV5-6 to TRBJ2-7, with 9 nucleotides matching TRBD1. Trimming at V came to 0 bases and at J to 2 bases, leaving 6 bases not matched to a gene. The germline CDR1 and CDR2 sequences are SGHDT and YYEEEE. The CDR3 sequence is 16 residues long. CDR3 DNA: TGTGCCAGCAGCTTGGAAAAGGGGACAGGGACCTACGAGCAGTACTTC. The encoded protein is CASSLEKGTGTYEQYF.

This chain joins TRBV11-2 and TRBJ2-7, with a tentative D call TRBD2 (7 bases). Germline V CDR1 and CDR2: SGHAT, FQNNGV. The CDR3 consists of 15 residues. Trimming took 5 bases from V and 3 from J, leaving 17 bases between them. DNA of the CDR3: TGTGCCAGCAGCCGTTCACAGGGACTATTCTACGAGCAGTACTTC. It yields the protein CASSRSQGLFYEQYF.

This chain uses TRBV7-8 with TRBJ2-6, with a weak D call TRBD1 (6 bases). V lost 4 bases, J lost 4 bases, and 14 bases lay in between. The CDR3 loop spans 16 amino acids. Per the germline V gene, CDR1 is SGHVS and CDR2 is FQNEAQ. The chain's CDR3 is CASSSVQGKGANVLTF. CDR3 in DNA: TGTGCCAGCAGCTCGGTGCAGGGGAAAGGGGCCAACGTCCTGACTTTC.

This clone was recorded once. This rearrangement joins TRBV30 to TRBJ1-2, with D tentatively TRBD1 (5 bases). Per the germline V gene, CDR1 is GTSNPN and CDR2 is SVGIG (reference sequence). The CDR3 has 13 amino acids. V lost 1 base, J lost 3 bases, and 9 bases lay in between. Written as DNA, the CDR3 is TGTGCCTGGAGTGGGCAGGGCCACTATGGCTACACCTTC. This gives the protein CAWSGQGHYGYTF.

The chain links TRBV7-8 to TRBJ2-7; D remains ambiguous. This CDR3 comprises 11 residues. From germline, CDR1 is SGHVS and CDR2 FQNEAQ. V lost 3 bases, J lost 2 bases, and 2 bases lay in between. In DNA form, the CDR3 reads TGTGCCAGCAGCTTCGCCTACGAGCAGTACTTC. It is translated as CASSFAYEQYF.

This rearrangement joins TRBV11-2 to TRBJ1-1; D is uncertain. Per germline, CDR1 SGHAT and CDR2 FQNNGV. CDR3 length: 12 residues. With 5 bases removed from V and 4 bases from J, the gap between germline ends came to 8 bases. DNA of the CDR3: TGTGCCAGCAGCCGGATCGGCACTGAAGCTTTCTTT. It translates to CASSRIGTEAFF.

The chain has TRBV4-1 and TRBJ1-2, with D possibly matching TRBD1 (5 bases). The CDR3 sequence is 14 residues long. V shed 7 bases and J shed 0 bases, with 12 bases lying between them. Germline CDR1 reads MGHRA; CDR2 reads YSYEKL. CDR3 region: CASTSPGANYGYTF. The CDR3 DNA sequence: TGCGCCAGCACCAGCCCGGGGGCTAACTATGGCTACACCTTC.

This chain joins TRBV5-1 and TRBJ2-5; possibly TRBD1 or TRBD2 for D (5 bases each). From germline, CDR1 is SGHRS and CDR2 YFSETQ. V lost 5 bases and J 0 bases, leaving 20 bases between the germline ends. The CDR3 is made up of 17 amino acids. As DNA, the CDR3 is TGCGCCAGCAGTGCCCCCAAGGATGGGACGTACCAAGAGACCCAGTACTTC. It codes for CASSAPKDGTYQETQYF. Based on the CDR3 plus reference TRBV5-1 and TRBJ2-5, the full variable domain is KAGVTQTPRYLIKTRGQQVTLSCSPISGHRSVSWYQQTPGQGLQFLFEYFSETQRNKGNFPGRFSGRQFSNSRSEMNVSTLELGDSALYLCASSAPKDGTYQETQYFGPGTRLLVL.

The rearrangement links TRBV9 to TRBJ2-2; possibly TRBD1 for D (6 bases). The germline V gene has CDR1 SGDLS and CDR2 YYNGEE. The V end was cut by 5 bases, the J end by 4 bases, with 12 bases between. This CDR3 comprises 14 residues. The CDR3 bases are TGTGCCAGCAGGATTGGGGGCCCCACCGGGGAGCTGTTTTTT. Protein: CASRIGGPTGELFF.

The chain joins TRBV4-3 to TRBJ2-3; 9 nucleotides match TRBD1. V trimming: 4 bases; J trimming: 5 bases; junction bases outside the gene matches: 4. The CDR3 extends over 14 amino acids. Germline values: CDR1 LGHNA, CDR2 YSLEER. The DNA for the CDR3 is TGCGCCAGCAGCCCGGGACAGGGTGAAGATACGCAGTATTTT. It codes for CASSPGQGEDTQYF.

This clone was seen a few times. The chain employs TRBV7-9 and TRBJ1-6, with 9 bases fitting TRBD1. CDR3 size: 15 residues. Trimming at V came to 5 bases and at J to 14 bases, leaving 13 bases not matched to a gene. CDR1 is SEHNR, CDR2 FQNEAQ, per germline (reference sequence). CDR3 DNA: TGTGCCAGCAGCGTATCCGGGACAGGGATTTTATCCCTCCACTTT. This encodes CASSVSGTGILSLHF.

J is TRBJ1-2 and V is TRBV5-4, with D unclear. The germline V and J ends were trimmed by 2 bases and 1 base, with 12 bases remaining between them. There are 15 residues in the CDR3. Germline loops: CDR1 SGHNT, CDR2 YYREEE (reference sequence). The CDR3 DNA reads as TGTGCCAGCAGCTTCCCAGAGCCAAATAACTATGGCTACACCTTC. This encodes CASSFPEPNNYGYTF.

This clone is judged hyperexpanded. The J gene is TRBJ1-5, the V gene TRBV27; D not certain. The CDR3 is 12 amino acids. With 4 bases removed from V and 5 bases from J, the gap between germline ends came to 6 bases. CDR1 is MNHEY and CDR2 is SMNVEV in the germline V gene (reference sequence). The chain's CDR3 is CASSWRDQPQHF. CDR3 in DNA: TGTGCCAGCAGTTGGCGTGATCAGCCCCAGCATTTT.

V gene TRBV19 combines with J gene TRBJ1-5; the D is unclear. V gave up 0 bases and J gave up 6 bases, with 12 bases separating them. The CDR3 is 15 amino acids. Germline V gene lookup returns CDR1 LNHDA and CDR2 SQIVND (reference sequence). The CDR3 nucleotides read TGTGCCAGTAGTATAGAGGCGAGGAGGGCTCAGCCCCAGCATTTT. It codes for CASSIEARRAQPQHF.

This chain links TRBV19 with TRBJ1-5; 8 bases match TRBD1. The CDR3 runs 14 residues. CDR1 is LNHDA and CDR2 is SQIVND in the germline V gene (reference sequence). V shed 6 bases and J 5 bases; nucleotides not matched to a gene: 6. As DNA, the CDR3 is TGTGCCAGTAGGGACAGGGACCTTTATCAGCCCCAGCATTTT. Protein product: CASRDRDLYQPQHF.

This rearrangement joins TRBV30 to TRBJ2-1; either TRBD1 or TRBD2 may supply D (5 bases each). CDR1 and CDR2 from the germline V gene are GTSNPN and SVGIG (reference sequence). The V gene lost 2 bases and the J gene lost 1 base, with 12 bases spanning the gap. The CDR3 sequence is 15 residues long. CDR3 in DNA: TGTGCCTGGAGTATGGGACCAAGTTCCTACAATGAGCAGTTCTTC. This gives the protein CAWSMGPSSYNEQFF.

J is TRBJ1-1 and V is TRBV2, with 7 bases that match TRBD1. From germline, CDR1 is SNHLY and CDR2 FYNNEI. Germline trimming cut 7 bases from V and 1 base from J; bases unmatched to any gene: 6. The CDR3 loop spans 14 amino acids. The CDR3 is CASKGRDRNTEAFF. The DNA for the CDR3 is TGTGCCAGCAAAGGCCGGGACAGGAACACTGAAGCTTTCTTT. Using reference TRBV2 and TRBJ1-1 for the parts outside the CDR3, the full variable domain is EPEVTQTPSHQVTQMGQEVILRCVPISNHLYFYWYRQILGQKVEFLVSFYNNEISEKSEIFDDQFSVERPDGSNFTLKIRSTKLEDSAMYFCASKGRDRNTEAFFGQGTRLTVV.

V and J are TRBV19 and TRBJ2-5, with 9 bases lining up with TRBD1. The J call is doubtful: the DNA matches TRBJ2-7 better. Germline V gene sequence: CDR1 LNHDA, CDR2 SQIVND (reference sequence). The CDR3 totals 14 residues. The CDR3 is CASSIGTGLYEQYF. In DNA form, the CDR3 reads TGTGCCAGTAGTATTGGGACAGGGCTCTACGAGCAGTACTTC.

The V call is TRBV13, the J call TRBJ2-3; 9 bases are shared with TRBD2. Germline V gene data show CDR1 as PRHDT and CDR2 as FYEKMQ (reference sequence). Losses at the gene ends were 6 bases for V and 6 bases for J; bases not matched to a gene: 10. The CDR3 length is 15 residues. The CDR3 DNA is TGTGCCAGCAGTCCCGGGGCGGGGGGGCCTGATACGCAGTATTTT. Residues: CASSPGAGGPDTQYF.

V is TRBV5-4 and J is TRBJ1-6, with 7 bases aligning to TRBD1. V shed 2 bases, J shed 5 bases, and the junction held 7 bases outside the gene matches. Germline V lookup: CDR1 SGHNT, CDR2 YYREEE (reference sequence). The CDR3 extends over 16 amino acids. CDR3 amino acids: CASSFGAGTDNSPLHF. The CDR3 DNA reads as TGTGCCAGCAGCTTTGGGGCGGGGACAGATAATTCACCCCTCCACTTT.